Below are 28 T cell receptor beta chains sequenced from a single sample in a study of blood T cell repertoires in COVID-19. Data came from immunoSEQ multiplex PCR; TCRdb stores just in-frame clones and leaves some out. Of 40,000 or so clones listed, around 90% are singletons. The material sequenced was peripheral blood. The receptors originated from a man aged 50-60 years with active COVID-19.

The J gene is TRBJ1-1, the V gene TRBV27; D remains ambiguous. Germline V gives CDR1 MNHEY, CDR2 SMNVEV (reference sequence). V lost 6 bases and J 1 base, leaving 18 bases between the germline ends. This CDR3 spans 16 amino acids. CDR3 nucleotide sequence: TGTGCCAGCAGACCCAATCGCCCATTCGGGAACACTGAAGCTTTCTTT. As protein: CASRPNRPFGNTEAFF.

The rearrangement links TRBV11-2 to TRBJ2-7; no reliable D call. V lost 7 bases, J lost 7 bases, and 20 bases lay in between. Germline CDR1 SGHAT, CDR2 FQNNGV. The CDR3 runs 14 residues. CDR3 sequence reads: CASTSGSAAGEQYF. The CDR3 DNA reads as TGTGCCAGCACCTCCGGGTCTGCTGCTGGAGAGCAGTACTTC.

This sequence joins TRBV20-1 and TRBJ2-7; D gene unclear. The CDR3 extends over 14 amino acids. V was shortened by 3 bases and J by 3 bases, with 15 bases between the two germline ends. Germline-derived CDR1 and CDR2 are DFQATT and SNEGSKA (reference sequence). The CDR3 DNA follows: TGCAGTGCTAGTGACCGGGTCCTCCTCTACGAGCAGTACTTC. Protein sequence: CSASDRVLLYEQYF.

This chain uses TRBV6-5 with TRBJ1-1; the D is unclear. Looked up from germline, CDR1 is MNHEY and CDR2 is SVGAGI. The CDR3 consists of 13 residues. V was pared by 11 bases and J by 1 base, with 14 bases between. The CDR3 region has the DNA TGTGCCTCGGGATCCAAGTCGAACACTGAAGCTTTCTTT. As protein: CASGSKSNTEAFF.

This clone has more than one count but fewer than ten. The CDR3 loop is CASSPKRRLQETQYF. The DNA of the CDR3 is TGTGCCAGCAGCCCGAAAAGACGACTTCAAGAGACCCAGTACTTC. This chain links TRBV7-9 with TRBJ2-5; D is undetermined. The CDR3 runs to 15 residues. The ends were cut back, 5 bases at V and 2 bases at J, with 15 bases in the middle. CDR1 is SEHNR, CDR2 FQNEAQ, per germline (reference sequence). Full variable domain (remainder filled in from reference TRBV7-9 and TRBJ2-5): DTGVSQNPRHKITKRGQNVTFRCDPISEHNRLYWYRQTLGQGPEFLTYFQNEAQLEKSRLLSDRFSAERPKGSFSTLEIQRTEQGDSAMYLCASSPKRRLQETQYFGPGTRLLVL.

This sequence joins TRBV21-1 and TRBJ2-7; TRBD1 is taken as the D call from the table, unchecked against the DNA. TRBV21-1 is a pseudogene segment. CDR3 length: 17 residues. In nucleotides, the CDR3 is TGTGCCAGCAGCAAAGCCTTGGCCCCCTCCCCAACCTACGAGCAGTACTTC. Its translation: CASSKALAPSPTYEQYF.

V is TRBV2 and J is TRBJ1-2; 7 positions match TRBD1. V dropped 5 bases and J dropped 2; count of bases not matched to a gene: 2. The CDR3 consists of 13 residues. In germline, CDR1 is SNHLY, CDR2 FYNNEI. The CDR3 DNA follows: TGTGCCAGCAGTTCGACAGGGAACTATGGCTACACCTTC. Translation: CASSSTGNYGYTF. Combining the CDR3 with reference TRBV2 and TRBJ1-2 gives the whole variable domain EPEVTQTPSHQVTQMGQEVILRCVPISNHLYFYWYRQILGQKVEFLVSFYNNEISEKSEIFDDQFSVERPDGSNFTLKIRSTKLEDSAMYFCASSSTGNYGYTFGSGTRLTVV.

In its sample, this clone was seen once. The chain combines TRBV5-4 with TRBJ2-7, with a weak D call TRBD1 (5 bases). Germline V gives CDR1 SGHNT, CDR2 YYREEE (reference sequence). V gave up 1 base and J gave up 3 bases, with 14 bases separating them. The CDR3 runs to 15 residues. DNA of the CDR3: TGTGCCAGCAGCTTGCAGGGAAGATCTCTCTACGAGCAGTACTTC. Its translation is CASSLQGRSLYEQYF.

V gene TRBV28 combines with J gene TRBJ2-7; tentative D call: TRBD1 (5 bases). CDR1 MDHEN and CDR2 SYDVKM come from the germline V gene. With 9 bases removed from V and 5 bases from J, the gap between germline ends came to 20 bases. The CDR3 spans 14 residues. Written as DNA, the CDR3 is TGTGCCAGTTCAAGACAGCCGTCCCTGGACGAGCAGTACTTC. Its protein product is CASSRQPSLDEQYF.

In this sample, this clone turned up once. This chain links TRBV7-8 with TRBJ2-1; 7 bases map to TRBD1. The CDR3 totals 15 residues. The germline V gene has CDR1 SGHVS and CDR2 FQNEAQ. Unmatched junction bases numbered 6, after V lost 1 base and J lost 6 bases. CDR3 residues: CASSLDGTAFNEQFF. The DNA of the CDR3 is TGTGCCAGCAGCTTAGATGGGACAGCCTTCAATGAGCAGTTCTTC.

The chain joins TRBV6-5 to TRBJ1-2; D remains ambiguous. CDR3 size: 12 residues. The V and J ends lost 8 bases and 4 bases respectively, with 11 bases between them. From germline, CDR1 is MNHEY and CDR2 SVGAGI. The CDR3 here is CASADGAYGYTF. The DNA of the CDR3 is TGTGCCAGCGCCGATGGAGCCTATGGCTACACCTTC.

This chain's CDR3 is CASSYNMFYGYTF. The CDR3 nucleotides are TGTGCCAGCAGTTACAACATGTTCTATGGCTACACCTTC. The rearrangement uses TRBV6-6 and TRBJ1-2; D is ambiguous. The ends were cut back, 2 bases at V and 4 bases at J, with 8 bases in the middle. The CDR3 loop spans 13 amino acids. Germline-derived CDR1 and CDR2 are MNHNY and SVGAGI (reference sequence).

This chain links TRBV7-6 with TRBJ2-7; 7 bases are shared with TRBD1. Losses at the gene ends were 2 bases for V and 4 bases for J; bases not matched to a gene: 11. Germline CDR1 SGHVS, CDR2 FNYEAQ. CDR3 length equals 16 residues. The CDR3 DNA sequence: TGTGCCAGCAGCTTATACAGGGGACCCAATGTATACGAGCAGTACTTC. Translation: CASSLYRGPNVYEQYF. The full variable domain, in which reference TRBV7-6 and TRBJ2-7 provide the parts outside the CDR3, is GAGVSQSPRYKVTKRGQDVALRCDPISGHVSLYWYRQALGQGPEFLTYFNYEAQQDKSGLPNDRFSAERPEGSISTLTIQRTEQRDSAMYRCASSLYRGPNVYEQYFGPGTRLTVT.

The V and J genes are TRBV6-4 and TRBJ2-3, with 11 nucleotides matching TRBD2. V trimming: 10 bases; J trimming: 6 bases; junction bases outside the gene matches: 12. The CDR3 contains 15 residues. The germline V gene has CDR1 MRHNA and CDR2 SNTAGT. CDR3 bases: TGTGCCACCCCCACGGGGGGACTAGCGGCCGATACGCAGTATTTT. Its protein product is CATPTGGLAADTQYF.

The CDR3 coding sequence is TGTGCCTGGAGGACTGGGACAGGGGGCAATCAGCCCCAGCATTTT. This gives the protein CAWRTGTGGNQPQHF. This rearrangement joins TRBV30 to TRBJ1-5, with 10 bases lining up with TRBD1. The CDR3 extends over 15 amino acids. Germline V CDR1 and CDR2: GTSNPN, SVGIG (reference sequence). Losses at the gene ends were 3 bases for V and 2 bases for J; bases not matched to a gene: 4. The complete variable domain, with remaining parts taken from reference TRBV30 and TRBJ1-5, reads SQTIHQWPATLVQPVGSPLSLECTVEGTSNPNLYWYRQAAGRGLQLLFYSVGIGQISSEVPQNLSASRPQDRQFILSSKKLLLSDSGFYLCAWRTGTGGNQPQHFGDGTRLSIL.

V gene TRBV6-5 combines with J gene TRBJ2-7; 10 bases match TRBD1. CDR3 size: 12 residues. After removal of 6 bases from V and 6 bases from J, the junction contained 2 bases not matched to a gene. The germline CDR1 and CDR2 sequences are MNHEY and SVGAGI. CDR3 residues: CASSGQGGEQYF. The CDR3 nucleotides are TGTGCCAGCAGCGGACAGGGGGGCGAGCAGTACTTC.

J is TRBJ1-2 and V is TRBV7-3; D gene unclear. Germline CDR1 and CDR2: SGHTA and FQGTGA. The V end lost 5 bases, the J end lost 8 bases, and 15 bases lay between the germline ends. This CDR3 has 13 amino acids. The CDR3 nucleotides read TGTGCCAGCAGCGAACAGAGAATGGAAGGCTACACCTTC. It codes for CASSEQRMEGYTF.

The chain uses TRBV3-1 (or the pseudogene TRBV3-2) and TRBJ2-3, with 14 bases matching TRBD2. The CDR3 contains 17 residues. Trimming took 4 bases from V and 3 from J; bases not matched to a gene: 6. Looked up from germline, CDR1 is LGHDT and CDR2 is YNNKEL (reference sequence). CDR3 loop: CASSPTGTSGGTDTQYF. CDR3 DNA sequence: TGTGCCAGCAGCCCAACCGGGACTAGCGGGGGAACAGATACGCAGTATTTT.

The genes are TRBV10-2 and TRBJ2-7, with TRBD1 as a possible D gene (6 bases). The germline gives CDR1 WSHSY, CDR2 SAAADI. V was cut by 6 bases and J by 2 bases, with 11 bases left in between. The CDR3 is made up of 13 amino acids. DNA for the CDR3: TGCGCCAGCAGCGGAACAGGGCCCTACGAGCAGTACTTC. This codes for CASSGTGPYEQYF.

There are a few counts of this clone. The V gene is TRBV6-4, the J gene TRBJ2-1; TRBD2 is a possible D gene (6 bases). The V end lost 2 bases, the J end lost 9 bases, and 14 bases lay between the germline ends. Germline-derived CDR1 and CDR2 are MRHNA and SNTAGT. This CDR3 contains 14 residues. As DNA, the CDR3 is TGTGCCAGCAGTGACGCTGGCGGGGCATCTGAGCAGTTCTTC. This translates into CASSDAGGASEQFF.

The chain combines TRBV5-1 with TRBJ2-5, with 14 bases fitting TRBD2. Germline V gene lookup returns CDR1 SGHRS and CDR2 YFSETQ. V lost 4 bases, J lost 3 bases, and 5 bases stayed unmatched. The length of the CDR3 is 16 residues. The DNA for the CDR3 is TGCGCCAGCAGCCCAGGGACTAGCGGGGGAAAAGAGACCCAGTACTTC. Translating it yields CASSPGTSGGKETQYF.

This chain joins TRBV4-3 and TRBJ2-1, with 10 bases aligning to TRBD2. V gave up 0 bases and J gave up 6 bases; unmatched junction bases: 8. Germline CDR1 is LGHNA and CDR2 is YSLEER. The CDR3 is made up of 17 amino acids. This CDR3 reads CASSQEASGGAFNEQFF. The CDR3 DNA follows: TGCGCCAGCAGCCAAGAGGCCAGCGGGGGGGCTTTCAATGAGCAGTTCTTC.

The CDR3 reads CATGVDRTKNIQYF. The DNA of the CDR3 is TGTGCCACGGGGGTGGACAGGACGAAAAACATTCAGTACTTC. This sequence joins TRBV7-9 and TRBJ2-4, with D perhaps TRBD1 (7 bases). The CDR3 contains 14 residues. The germline V gene has CDR1 SEHNR and CDR2 FQNEAQ (reference sequence). Trimming removed 10 bases from V and 4 bases from J, with 17 bases in between.

This rearrangement joins TRBV24-1 to TRBJ2-7; TRBD2 aligns across 11 bases. V shed 9 bases, J shed 5 bases, and the junction held 11 bases outside the gene matches. Germline lookup yields CDR1 KGHDR and CDR2 SFDVKD. CDR3 size: 15 residues. CDR3 bases: TGTGCCACCGGTCCAAGACTAGCGGGGAGAAACGAGCAGTACTTC. It codes for CATGPRLAGRNEQYF.

The chain carries TRBV25-1 and TRBJ1-5; D is perhaps TRBD1 (5 bases). Germline loops: CDR1 MGHDK, CDR2 SYGVNS. V was clipped by 7 bases and J by 0 bases, with 22 bases between them. The CDR3 consists of 18 residues. This CDR3 is CASTLKRGGTCSNQPQHF. CDR3 coding DNA: TGTGCCAGCACCCTAAAAAGGGGTGGGACTTGTAGCAATCAGCCCCAGCATTTT.

Here the CDR3 reads CASSPAGGDYEQYF. In DNA, the CDR3 is TGTGCCAGCTCACCGGCAGGGGGCGACTACGAGCAGTACTTC. This chain links TRBV18 with TRBJ2-7; 8 bases map to TRBD1. V dropped 3 bases and J dropped 3; count of bases not matched to a gene: 4. The CDR3 is 14 amino acids. Germline V gene data show CDR1 as KGHSH and CDR2 as LQKENI.

The V and J genes are TRBV19 and TRBJ1-4; weak D call: TRBD1 (6 bases). Germline-derived CDR1 and CDR2 are LNHDA and SQIVND (reference sequence). V was clipped by 3 bases and J by 6 bases, with 11 bases between them. The CDR3 is 14 residues long. CDR3 bases: TGTGCCAGTAGTATTTGGACAGCAGATGAAAAACTGTTTTTT. It encodes CASSIWTADEKLFF.

The gene calls are TRBV13 and TRBJ2-3; the match to TRBD2 covers 9 bases. Trimming at V came to 5 bases and at J to 1 base, leaving 16 bases not matched to a gene. The CDR3 sequence is 19 residues long. CDR1 is PRHDT, CDR2 FYEKMQ, per germline (reference sequence). This chain's CDR3 is CASSGPEAGGGRGTDTQYF. CDR3 nucleotide sequence: TGTGCCAGCAGCGGCCCGGAGGCGGGGGGCGGGAGGGGCACAGATACGCAGTATTTT. The full variable domain, with the rest looked up from reference TRBV13 and TRBJ2-3, is AAGVIQSPRHLIKEKRETATLKCYPIPRHDTVYWYQQGPGQDPQFLISFYEKMQSDKGSIPDRFSAQQFSDYHSELNMSSLELGDSALYFCASSGPEAGGGRGTDTQYFGPGTRLTVL.